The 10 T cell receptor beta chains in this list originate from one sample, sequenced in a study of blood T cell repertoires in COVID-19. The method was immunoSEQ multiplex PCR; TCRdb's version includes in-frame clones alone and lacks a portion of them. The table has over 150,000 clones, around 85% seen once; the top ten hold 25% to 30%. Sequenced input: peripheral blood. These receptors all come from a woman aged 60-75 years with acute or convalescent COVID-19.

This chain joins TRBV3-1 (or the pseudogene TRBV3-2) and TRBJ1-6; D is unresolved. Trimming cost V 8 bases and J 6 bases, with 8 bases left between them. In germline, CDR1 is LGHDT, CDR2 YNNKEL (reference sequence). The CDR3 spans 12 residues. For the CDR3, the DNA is TGTGCCAGCGTGGGCTTTAATTCACCCCTCCACTTT. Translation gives CASVGFNSPLHF.

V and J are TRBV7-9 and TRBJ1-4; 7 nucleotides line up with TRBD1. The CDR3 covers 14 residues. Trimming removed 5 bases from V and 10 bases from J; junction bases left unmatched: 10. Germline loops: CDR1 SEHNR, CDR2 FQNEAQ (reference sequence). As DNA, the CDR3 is TGTGCCAGCAGCATTACAAAAACAGGGGTAAAACTGTTTTTT. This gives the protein CASSITKTGVKLFF.

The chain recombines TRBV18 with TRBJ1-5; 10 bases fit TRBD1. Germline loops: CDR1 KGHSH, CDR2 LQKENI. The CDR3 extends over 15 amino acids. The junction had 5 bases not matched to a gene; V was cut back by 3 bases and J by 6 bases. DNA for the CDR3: TGTGCCAGCTCACCTCAGGGACAGGGGAGTCAGCCCCAGCATTTT. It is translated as CASSPQGQGSQPQHF.

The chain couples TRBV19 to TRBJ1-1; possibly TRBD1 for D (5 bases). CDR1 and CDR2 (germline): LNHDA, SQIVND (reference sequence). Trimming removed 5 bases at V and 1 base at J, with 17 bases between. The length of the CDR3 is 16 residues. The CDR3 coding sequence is TGTGCCAGTAGTGGAAGGGGAGGAGGTTGGAACACTGAAGCTTTCTTT. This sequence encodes CASSGRGGGWNTEAFF.

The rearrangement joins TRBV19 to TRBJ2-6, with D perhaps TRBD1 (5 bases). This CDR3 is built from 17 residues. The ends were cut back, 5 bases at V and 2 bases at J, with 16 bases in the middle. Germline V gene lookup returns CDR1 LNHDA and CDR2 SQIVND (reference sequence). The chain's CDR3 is CASSVRQSKAGANVLTF. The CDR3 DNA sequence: TGTGCCAGTAGTGTACGACAGTCCAAAGCTGGGGCCAACGTCCTGACTTTC.

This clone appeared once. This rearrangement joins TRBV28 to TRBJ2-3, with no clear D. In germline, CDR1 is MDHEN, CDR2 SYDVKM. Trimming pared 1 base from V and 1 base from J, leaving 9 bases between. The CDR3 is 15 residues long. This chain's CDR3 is CASSLYSGGTDTQYF. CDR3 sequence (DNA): TGTGCCAGCAGTTTATATTCGGGTGGCACAGATACGCAGTATTTT.

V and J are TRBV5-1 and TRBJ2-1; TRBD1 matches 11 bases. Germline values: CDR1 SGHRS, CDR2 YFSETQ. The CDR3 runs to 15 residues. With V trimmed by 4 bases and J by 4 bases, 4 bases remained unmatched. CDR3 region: CASSTGTGGYNEQFF. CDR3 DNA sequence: TGCGCCAGCAGCACCGGGACAGGGGGTTACAATGAGCAGTTCTTC.

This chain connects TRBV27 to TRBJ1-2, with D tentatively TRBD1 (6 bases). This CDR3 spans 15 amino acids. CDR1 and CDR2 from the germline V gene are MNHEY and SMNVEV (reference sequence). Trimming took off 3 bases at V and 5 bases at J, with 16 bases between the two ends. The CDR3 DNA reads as TGTGCCAGCAGTTTCCAAGGACAGTCGTCTTATGGCTACACCTTC. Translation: CASSFQGQSSYGYTF.

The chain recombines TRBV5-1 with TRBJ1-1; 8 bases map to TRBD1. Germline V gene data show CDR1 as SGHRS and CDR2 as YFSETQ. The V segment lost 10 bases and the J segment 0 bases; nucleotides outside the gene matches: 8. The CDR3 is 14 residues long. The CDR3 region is CASTRQGMNTEAFF. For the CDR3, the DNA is TGCGCCTCGACCCGACAGGGGATGAACACTGAAGCTTTCTTT. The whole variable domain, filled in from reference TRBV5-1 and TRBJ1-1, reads KAGVTQTPRYLIKTRGQQVTLSCSPISGHRSVSWYQQTPGQGLQFLFEYFSETQRNKGNFPGRFSGRQFSNSRSEMNVSTLELGDSALYLCASTRQGMNTEAFFGQGTRLTVV.

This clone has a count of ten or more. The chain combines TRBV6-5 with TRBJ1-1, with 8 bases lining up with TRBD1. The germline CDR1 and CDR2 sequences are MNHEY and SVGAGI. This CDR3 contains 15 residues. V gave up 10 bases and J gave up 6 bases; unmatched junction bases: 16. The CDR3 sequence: CAIRQGILVVSEAFF. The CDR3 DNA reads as TGTGCCATACGACAGGGGATCTTAGTTGTCTCTGAAGCTTTCTTT.